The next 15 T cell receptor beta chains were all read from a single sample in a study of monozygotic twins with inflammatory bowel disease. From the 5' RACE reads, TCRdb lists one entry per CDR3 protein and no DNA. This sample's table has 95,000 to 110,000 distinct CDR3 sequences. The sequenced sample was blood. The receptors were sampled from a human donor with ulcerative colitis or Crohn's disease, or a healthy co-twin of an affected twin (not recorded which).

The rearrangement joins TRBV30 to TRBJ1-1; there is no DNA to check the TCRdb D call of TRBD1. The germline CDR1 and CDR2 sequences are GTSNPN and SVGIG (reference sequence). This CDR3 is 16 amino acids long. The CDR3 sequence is CAWSQRSGHRNTEAFF.

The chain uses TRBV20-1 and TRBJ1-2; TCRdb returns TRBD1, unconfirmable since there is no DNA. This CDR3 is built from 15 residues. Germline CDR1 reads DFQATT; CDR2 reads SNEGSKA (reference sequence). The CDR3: CSASPTTGRVYGYTF.

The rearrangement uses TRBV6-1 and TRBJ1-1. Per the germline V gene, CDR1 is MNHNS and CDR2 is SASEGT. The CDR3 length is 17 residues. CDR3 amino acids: CASRETTPRGEGTEAFF.

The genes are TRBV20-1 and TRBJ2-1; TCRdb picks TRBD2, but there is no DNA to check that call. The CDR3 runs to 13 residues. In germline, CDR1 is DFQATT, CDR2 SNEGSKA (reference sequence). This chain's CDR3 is CSAGGSGFNEQFF.

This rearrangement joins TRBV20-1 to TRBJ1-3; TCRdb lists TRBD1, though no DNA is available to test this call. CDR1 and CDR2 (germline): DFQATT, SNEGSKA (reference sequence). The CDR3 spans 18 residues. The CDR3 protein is CSARSLPGQGLSGNTIYF.

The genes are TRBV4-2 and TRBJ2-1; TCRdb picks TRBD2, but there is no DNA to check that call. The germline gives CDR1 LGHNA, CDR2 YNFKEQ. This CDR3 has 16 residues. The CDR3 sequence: CASSQEVTSGSFEQFF.

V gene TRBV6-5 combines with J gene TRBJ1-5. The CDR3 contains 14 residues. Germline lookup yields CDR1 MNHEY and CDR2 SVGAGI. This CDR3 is CASSYSQANQPQHF.

The CDR3 sequence is CASGGQGEYTGELFF. The chain couples TRBV7-9 to TRBJ2-2; TCRdb designates TRBD1, a call that cannot be tested without DNA. The germline gives CDR1 SEHNR, CDR2 FQNEAQ (reference sequence). This CDR3 is built from 15 residues.

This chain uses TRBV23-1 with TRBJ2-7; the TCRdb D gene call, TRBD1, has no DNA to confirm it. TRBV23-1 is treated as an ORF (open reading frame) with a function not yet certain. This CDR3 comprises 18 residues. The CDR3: CASSHEYPGDRGSYEQYF.

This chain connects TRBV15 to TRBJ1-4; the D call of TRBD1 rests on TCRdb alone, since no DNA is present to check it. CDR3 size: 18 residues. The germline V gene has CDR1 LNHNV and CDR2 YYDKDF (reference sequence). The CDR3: CATSREIRTVQGYEKLFF.

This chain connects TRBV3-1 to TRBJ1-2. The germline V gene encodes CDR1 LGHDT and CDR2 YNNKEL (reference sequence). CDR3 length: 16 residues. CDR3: CASSQKGQEVRRGYTF.

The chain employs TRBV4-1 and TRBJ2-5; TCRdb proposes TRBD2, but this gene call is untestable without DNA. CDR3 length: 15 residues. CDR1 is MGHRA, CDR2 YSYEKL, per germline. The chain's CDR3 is CASSQGADRKETQYF.

CDR3 region: CASSQLSTSGRSDTQYF. The chain uses TRBV4-2 and TRBJ2-3; checking the TCRdb D call of TRBD2 is not possible without DNA. CDR1 and CDR2 from the germline V gene are LGHNA and YNFKEQ. The CDR3 runs 17 residues.

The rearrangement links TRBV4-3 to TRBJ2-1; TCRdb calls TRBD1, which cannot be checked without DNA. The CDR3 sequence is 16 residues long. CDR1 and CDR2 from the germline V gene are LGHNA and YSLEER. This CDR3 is CASSREDRPGYNEQFF.

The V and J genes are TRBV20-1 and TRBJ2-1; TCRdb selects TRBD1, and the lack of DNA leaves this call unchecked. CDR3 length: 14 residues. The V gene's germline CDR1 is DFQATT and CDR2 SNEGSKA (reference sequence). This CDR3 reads CSAPKQGFYNEQFF.